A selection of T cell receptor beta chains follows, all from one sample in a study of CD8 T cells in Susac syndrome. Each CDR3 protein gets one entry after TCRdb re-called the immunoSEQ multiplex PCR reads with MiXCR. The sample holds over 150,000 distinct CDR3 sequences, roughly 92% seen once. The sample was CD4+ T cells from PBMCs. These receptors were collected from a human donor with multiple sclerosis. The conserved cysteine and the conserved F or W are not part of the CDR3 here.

CDR3 protein: ASSLSLAVTYEQY; V gene: TRBV7-2; CDR3 length: 13
CDR3 protein: AWSLGGTVGEKLF; V gene: TRBV30; CDR3 length: 13
CDR3 protein: SVARGRQETQY; V gene: TRBV29-1; CDR3 length: 11
CDR3 protein: ASSHGIQGGEQY; V gene: TRBV3-1; CDR3 length: 12
CDR3 protein: SASNPGQGIHGYT; V gene: TRBV20-1; CDR3 length: 13
CDR3 protein: ASSVTGANVLT; V gene: TRBV25-1; CDR3 length: 11
CDR3 protein: ASSYSITGSAQH; V gene: TRBV6-5; CDR3 length: 12
CDR3 protein: AWSQDVYEQY; V gene: TRBV30; CDR3 length: 10
CDR3 protein: AWSVKRTAYNEQF; V gene: TRBV30; CDR3 length: 13
CDR3 protein: ASSSAGTQGYT; V gene: TRBV6-2/TRBV6-3; CDR3 length: 11
CDR3 protein: ASSDRGLGNTIY; V gene: TRBV2; CDR3 length: 12
CDR3 protein: ASARGSGIYNEQF; V gene: TRBV6-2/TRBV6-3; CDR3 length: 13
CDR3 protein: ASSRDEGSYNEQF; V gene: TRBV5-4; CDR3 length: 13
CDR3 protein: ASSLGQSFYEQY; V gene: TRBV5-1; CDR3 length: 12